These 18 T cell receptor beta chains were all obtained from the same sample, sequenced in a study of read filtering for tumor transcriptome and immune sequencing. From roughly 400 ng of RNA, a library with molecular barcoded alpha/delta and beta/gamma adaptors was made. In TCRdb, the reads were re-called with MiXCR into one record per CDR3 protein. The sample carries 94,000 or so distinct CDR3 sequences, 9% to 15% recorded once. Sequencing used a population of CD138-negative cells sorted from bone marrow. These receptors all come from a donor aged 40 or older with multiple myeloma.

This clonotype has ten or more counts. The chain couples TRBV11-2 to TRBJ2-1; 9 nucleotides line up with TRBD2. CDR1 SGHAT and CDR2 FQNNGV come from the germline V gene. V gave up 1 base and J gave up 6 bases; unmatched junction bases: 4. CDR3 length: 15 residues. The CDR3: CASSLVLAGSNEQFF. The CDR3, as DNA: TGTGCCAGCAGCTTAGTGCTAGCGGGAAGCAATGAGCAGTTCTTC.

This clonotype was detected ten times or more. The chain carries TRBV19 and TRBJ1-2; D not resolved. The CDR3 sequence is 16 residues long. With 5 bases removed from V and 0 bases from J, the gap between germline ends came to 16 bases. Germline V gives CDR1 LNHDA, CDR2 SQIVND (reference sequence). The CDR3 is CASSFRTRRANYGYTF. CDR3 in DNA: TGTGCCAGTAGTTTCCGGACCAGGAGAGCTAACTATGGCTACACCTTC.

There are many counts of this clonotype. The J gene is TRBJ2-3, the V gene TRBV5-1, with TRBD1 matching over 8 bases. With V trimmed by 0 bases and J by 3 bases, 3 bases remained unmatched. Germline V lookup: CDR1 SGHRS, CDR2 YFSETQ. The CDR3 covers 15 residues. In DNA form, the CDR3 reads TGCGCCAGCAGCTTGGCAGGGGGCGGAACAGATACGCAGTATTTT. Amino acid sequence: CASSLAGGGTDTQYF.

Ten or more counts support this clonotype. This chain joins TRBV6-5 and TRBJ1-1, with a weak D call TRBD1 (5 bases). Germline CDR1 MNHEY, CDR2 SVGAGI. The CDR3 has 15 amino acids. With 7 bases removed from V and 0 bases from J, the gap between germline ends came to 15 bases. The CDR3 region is CASIPGGGMNTEAFF. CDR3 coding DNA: TGTGCCAGCATCCCGGGGGGGGGGATGAACACTGAAGCTTTCTTT.

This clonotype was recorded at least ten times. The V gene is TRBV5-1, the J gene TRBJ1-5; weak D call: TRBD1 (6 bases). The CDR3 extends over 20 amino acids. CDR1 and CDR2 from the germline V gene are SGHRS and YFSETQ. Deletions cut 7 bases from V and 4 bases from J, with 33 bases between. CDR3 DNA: TGCGCCAGCGGACCACTGTGGGGTCAGGGGTCGGGGAACGGAAATCAGCCCCAGCATTTT. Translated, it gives CASGPLWGQGSGNGNQPQHF.

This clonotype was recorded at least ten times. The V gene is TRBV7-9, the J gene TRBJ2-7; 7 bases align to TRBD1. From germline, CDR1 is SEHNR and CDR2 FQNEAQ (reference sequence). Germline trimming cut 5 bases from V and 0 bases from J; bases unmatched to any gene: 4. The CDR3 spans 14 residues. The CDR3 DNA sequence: TGTGCCAGCAGCGACAGGGCGAGCTCCTACGAGCAGTACTTC. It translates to CASSDRASSYEQYF. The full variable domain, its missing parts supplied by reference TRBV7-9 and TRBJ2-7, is DTGVSQNPRHKITKRGQNVTFRCDPISEHNRLYWYRQTLGQGPEFLTYFQNEAQLEKSRLLSDRFSAERPKGSFSTLEIQRTEQGDSAMYLCASSDRASSYEQYFGPGTRLTVT.

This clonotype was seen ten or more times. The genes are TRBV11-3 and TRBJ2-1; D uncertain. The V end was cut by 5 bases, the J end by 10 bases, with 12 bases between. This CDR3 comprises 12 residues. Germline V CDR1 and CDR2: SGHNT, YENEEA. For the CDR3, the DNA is TGTGCCAGCAGCACCGCCCATGGGGAGCAGTTCTTC. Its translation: CASSTAHGEQFF.

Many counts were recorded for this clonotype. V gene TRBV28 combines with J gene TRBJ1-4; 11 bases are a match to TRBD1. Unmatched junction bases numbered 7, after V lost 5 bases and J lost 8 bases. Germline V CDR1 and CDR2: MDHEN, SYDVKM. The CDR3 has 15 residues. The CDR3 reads CASSSRTGGGEKLFF. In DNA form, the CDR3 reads TGTGCCAGCAGTAGCAGGACAGGGGGCGGCGAAAAACTGTTTTTT.

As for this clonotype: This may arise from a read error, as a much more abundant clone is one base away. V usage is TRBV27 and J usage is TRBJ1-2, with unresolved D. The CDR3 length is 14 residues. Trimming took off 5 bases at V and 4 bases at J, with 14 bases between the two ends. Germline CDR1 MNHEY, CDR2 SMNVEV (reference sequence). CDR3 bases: TGTGCCAGCAGTACCGCGAGGCGGGGCTATGGCTACACCTTC. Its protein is CASSTARRGYGYTF.

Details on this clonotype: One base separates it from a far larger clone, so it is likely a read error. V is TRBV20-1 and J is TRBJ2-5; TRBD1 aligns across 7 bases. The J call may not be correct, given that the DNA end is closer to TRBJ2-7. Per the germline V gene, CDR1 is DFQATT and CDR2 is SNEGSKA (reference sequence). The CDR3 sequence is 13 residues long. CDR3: CSARGQSPYEQYF. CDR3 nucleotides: TGCAGTGCCCGGGGACAGTCACCCTACGAGCAGTACTTC.

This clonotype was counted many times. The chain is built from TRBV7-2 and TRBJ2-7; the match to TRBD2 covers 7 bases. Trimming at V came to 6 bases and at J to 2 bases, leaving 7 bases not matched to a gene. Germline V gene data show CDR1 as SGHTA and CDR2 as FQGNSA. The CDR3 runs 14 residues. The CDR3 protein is CASRPPSGTYEQYF. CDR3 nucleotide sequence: TGTGCCAGCAGACCCCCTAGCGGAACCTACGAGCAGTACTTC.

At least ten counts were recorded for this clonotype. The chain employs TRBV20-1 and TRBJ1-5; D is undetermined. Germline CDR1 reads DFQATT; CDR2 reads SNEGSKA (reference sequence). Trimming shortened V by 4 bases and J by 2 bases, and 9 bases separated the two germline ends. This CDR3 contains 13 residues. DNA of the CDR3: TGCAGTGCTATCCCGGGTGGCAATCAGCCCCAGCATTTT. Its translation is CSAIPGGNQPQHF.

CDR3 sequence reads: CARGQADYNEQFF. Written as DNA, the CDR3 is TGTGCCCGCGGGCAGGCGGACTACAATGAGCAGTTCTTC. The rearrangement links TRBV28 to TRBJ2-1; possible D gene TRBD2, 5 bases. The germline CDR1 and CDR2 sequences are MDHEN and SYDVKM. Trimming cost V 11 bases and J 3 bases, with 14 bases left between them. The CDR3 length is 13 residues.

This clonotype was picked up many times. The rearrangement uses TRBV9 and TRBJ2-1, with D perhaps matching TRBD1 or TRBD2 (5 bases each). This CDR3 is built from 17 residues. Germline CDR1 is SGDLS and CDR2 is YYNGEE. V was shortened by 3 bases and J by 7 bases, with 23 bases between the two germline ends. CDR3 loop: CASSGTGHGVSLNEQFF. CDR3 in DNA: TGTGCCAGCAGCGGGACGGGGCACGGCGTCTCGCTTAATGAGCAGTTCTTC.

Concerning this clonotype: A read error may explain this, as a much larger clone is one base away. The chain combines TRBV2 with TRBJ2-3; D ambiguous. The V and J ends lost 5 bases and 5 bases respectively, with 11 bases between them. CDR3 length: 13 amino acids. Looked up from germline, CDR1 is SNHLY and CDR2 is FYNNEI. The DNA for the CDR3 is TGTGCCAGCAGTACCGACCGCCGAGATACGCAGTATTTT. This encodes CASSTDRRDTQYF. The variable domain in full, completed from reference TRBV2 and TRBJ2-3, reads EPEVTQTPSHQVTQMGQEVILRCVPISNHLYFYWYRQILGQKVEFLVSFYNNEISEKSEIFDDQFSVERPDGSNFTLKIRSTKLEDSAMYFCASSTDRRDTQYFGPGTRLTVL.

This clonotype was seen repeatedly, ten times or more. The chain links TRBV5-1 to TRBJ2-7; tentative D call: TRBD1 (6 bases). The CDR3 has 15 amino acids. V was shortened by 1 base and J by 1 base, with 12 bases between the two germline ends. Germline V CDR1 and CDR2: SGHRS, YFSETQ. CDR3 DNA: TGCGCCAGCAGCTTGATGGGGACATATTCCTACGAGCAGTACTTC. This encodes CASSLMGTYSYEQYF.

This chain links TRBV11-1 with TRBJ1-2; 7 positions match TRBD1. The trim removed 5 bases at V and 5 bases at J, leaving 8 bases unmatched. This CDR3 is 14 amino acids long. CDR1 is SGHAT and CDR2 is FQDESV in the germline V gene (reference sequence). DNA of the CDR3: TGTGCCAGCAGCCCACAGGGGTTGCAGTATGGCTACACCTTC. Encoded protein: CASSPQGLQYGYTF. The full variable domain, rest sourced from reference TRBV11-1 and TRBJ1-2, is EAEVAQSPRYKITEKSQAVAFWCDPISGHATLYWYRQILGQGPELLVQFQDESVVDDSQLPKDRFSAERLKGVDSTLKIQPAELGDSAMYLCASSPQGLQYGYTFGSGTRLTVV.

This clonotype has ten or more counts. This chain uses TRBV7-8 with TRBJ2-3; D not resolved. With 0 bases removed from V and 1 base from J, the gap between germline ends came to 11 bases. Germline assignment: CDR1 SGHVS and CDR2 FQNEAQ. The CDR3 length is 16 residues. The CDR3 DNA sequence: TGTGCCAGCAGCTTAGCGCTTTATAGGGGCACAGATACGCAGTATTTT. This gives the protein CASSLALYRGTDTQYF.